These T cell receptor beta chains were read from a single sample in a study of shared clonotypes between healthy human individuals. Repertoires were generated with immunoSEQ multiplex PCR, while TCRdb's copy carries only in-frame clones and drops some. Seen here are a few hundred thousand clones, about nine tenths observed once, and the top ten hold under 20%. The material sequenced was memory CD8+ T cells sorted from blood. These receptor sequences come from a young man in good health. The CDR3 runs from the conserved cysteine through the conserved F or W. The D gene is left open where the match is weak. Clone size is stated in some rows and not others, as once, few, many or a class when expanded.

TRBJ2-7 | TRBV27 | 15 | TRBD2 | - | TGTGCCAGCAGTACTTCCGGGAGGGCTGGCAACGAGCAGTACTTC | CASSTSGRAGNEQYF
TRBJ2-7 | TRBV5-1 | 12 | - | few | TGCGCCAGCAGCTTAGGGGCTGCCGAGCAGTACTTC | CASSLGAAEQYF
TRBJ1-2 | TRBV4-2 | 15 | TRBD1 | once | TGTGCCAGCAGCGAAGGGGGCTCTTACGCTTGGGGCTACACCTTC | CASSEGGSYAWGYTF
TRBJ1-2 | TRBV6-8 | 15 | TRBD1 | - | TGTGCCAGCAGTGGGAACCAGGGACAGGTCTATGGCTACACCTTC | CASSGNQGQVYGYTF
TRBJ2-5 | TRBV30 | 14 | - | - | TGTGCCTGGAGCATCCTACCGGCCTCCGGGACCCAGTACTTC | CAWSILPASGTQYF
TRBJ2-1 | TRBV7-9 | 16 | - | - | TGTGCCAGCAGCTCCCTTCGGAGGGGGACCTACAATGAGCAGTTCTTC | CASSSLRRGTYNEQFF
TRBJ1-1 | TRBV5-8 | 14 | - | - | TGTGCCAGCAGCTTGGGCACTTTGAACACTGAAGCTTTCTTT | CASSLGTLNTEAFF
TRBJ2-7 | TRBV11-2 | 15 | TRBD2 | - | TGTGCCAGCAGCCCACCCGGGACTAGCTCCTACGAGCAGTACTTC | CASSPPGTSSYEQYF
TRBJ2-2 | TRBV13 | 14 | TRBD2 | - | TGTGCCAGCAGCCCGGGGGGTTACACCGGGGAGCTGTTTTTT | CASSPGGYTGELFF
TRBJ2-7 | TRBV6-5 | 15 | TRBD2 | - | TGTGCCAGCAGTGTGGGACTAGCGGGGGGCTACGAGCAGTACTTC | CASSVGLAGGYEQYF
TRBJ2-2 | TRBV7-3 | 15 | TRBD1 | - | TGTGCCAGCAGATACGACAGGGCGGACACCGGGGAGCTGTTTTTT | CASRYDRADTGELFF
TRBJ2-3 | TRBV13 | 17 | TRBD2 | - | TGTGCCAGCACCTTGCGGTTGGCGGGGGGTAGCACAGATACGCAGTATTTT | CASTLRLAGGSTDTQYF
TRBJ1-2 | TRBV9 | 12 | TRBD1 | - | TGTGCCAGCAGCGGGGACAGCCCGGGCTACACCTTC | CASSGDSPGYTF
TRBJ1-1 | TRBV4-1 | 14 | - | - | TGCGCCAGCAGCCAACAGGTGATGAACACTGAAGCTTTCTTT | CASSQQVMNTEAFF
TRBJ2-1 | TRBV29-1 | 16 | - | once | TGCAGCGTTGAAGACATTCATTCGAGCTCCTACAATGAGCAGTTCTTC | CSVEDIHSSSYNEQFF
TRBJ1-2 | TRBV28 | 15 | - | - | TGTGCCAGCAGGGCCCCGGATCGATGTAACTATGGCTACACCTTC | CASRAPDRCNYGYTF
TRBJ2-7 | TRBV27 | 14 | TRBD1 | - | TGTGCCAGCAGTTTGGACAGGGATGCCAACGAGCAGTACTTC | CASSLDRDANEQYF
TRBJ2-7 | TRBV19 | 10 | - | - | TGTGCCAGTAGTGCCTACGAGCAGTACTTC | CASSAYEQYF
TRBJ1-1 | TRBV9 | 13 | - | few | TGTGCCAGCAGCGTCCTTAAGAACACTGAAGCTTTCTTT | CASSVLKNTEAFF
TRBJ2-5 | TRBV7-9 | 16 | TRBD1 | - | TGTGCCAGCAGCAACCTGGGACAGGGGGCCCAAGAGACCCAGTACTTC | CASSNLGQGAQETQYF
TRBJ1-2 | TRBV6-6 | 15 | TRBD1 | few | TGTGCCAGCAGTTACTCCCAAGGGGGCGCAGACGGCTACACCTTC | CASSYSQGGADGYTF
TRBJ2-1 | TRBV4-1 | 14 | - | - | TGCGCCAGCAGCCAAGAATGGCTAATCAATGAGCAGTTCTTC | CASSQEWLINEQFF
TRBJ1-4 | TRBV5-6 | 14 | - | - | TGTGCCAGCAGCCAGGGACACGCGGGGGAAAAACTGTTTTTT | CASSQGHAGEKLFF
TRBJ2-3 | TRBV7-9 | 16 | - | - | TGTGCCAGCAGACAATATCGGACAGCTAGCACAGATACGCAGTATTTT | CASRQYRTASTDTQYF
TRBJ1-1 | TRBV19 | 13 | - | - | TGTGCCAGTAGTATAGTCCCGACCACTGAAGCTTTCTTT | CASSIVPTTEAFF
TRBJ1-1 | TRBV4-1 | 14 | - | few | TGCGCCAGCAGCCAAGGGGGGGTGAACACTGAAGCTTTCTTT | CASSQGGVNTEAFF
TRBJ2-4 | TRBV10-3 | 14 | - | - | TGTGCCATCAGTGAGCCCCGCCCAAGAAACATTCAGTACTTC | CAISEPRPRNIQYF
TRBJ2-5 | TRBV5-4 | 15 | TRBD1 | - | TGTGCCAGCAGCTTGGGAGGGGGCGGCGGTGAGACCCAGTACTTC | CASSLGGGGGETQYF
TRBJ1-1 | TRBV30 | 12 | - | few | TGTGCCTGGAGTCGACAGAACACTGAAGCTTTCTTT | CAWSRQNTEAFF
TRBJ1-5 | TRBV6-1 | 14 | - | - | TGTGCCAGCAGTGAAGGTCCGGGGAGGCAGCCCCAGCATTTT | CASSEGPGRQPQHF
TRBJ2-6 | TRBV29-1 | 17 | TRBD2 | - | TGCAGCGCTGATACCACGGGACTAAGCTCTGGGGCCAACGTCCTGACTTTC | CSADTTGLSSGANVLTF
TRBJ2-5 | TRBV7-9 | 17 | TRBD2 | once | TGTGCCAGCAGCCCCCCGGGGAGCGGGGGGCCGTGGGAGACCCAGTACTTC | CASSPPGSGGPWETQYF
TRBJ2-7 | TRBV7-9 | 17 | TRBD2 | - | TGTGCCAGCAGCTTAGCGCGGAGCGGGAGAGGCCCCTACGAGCAGTACTTC | CASSLARSGRGPYEQYF
TRBJ2-2 | TRBV6-4 | 15 | TRBD2 | many | TGTGCCAGCAGTGACTCTAGCGGGAGCACCGGGGAGCTGTTTTTT | CASSDSSGSTGELFF
TRBJ1-2 | TRBV6-5 | 15 | - | - | TGTGCCAGCAGTTACTCGAATATGGGTAACTATGGCTACACCTTC | CASSYSNMGNYGYTF
TRBJ2-2 | TRBV14 | 13 | TRBD1 | many | TGTGCCAGCAGCCAAAGTCCAGGGGGCCTGCTGTTTTTT | CASSQSPGGLLFF
TRBJ2-3 | TRBV10-1 | 12 | - | - | TGCGCCAGCAGTGAGTCAGCAGATACGCAGTATTTT | CASSESADTQYF
TRBJ1-1 | TRBV2 | 15 | - | - | TGTGCCAGCAGGCAATCCCAGGTTGTGAACACTGAAGCTTTCTTT | CASRQSQVVNTEAFF
TRBJ2-7 | TRBV7-9 | 14 | - | - | TGTGCCAGCAGCTTACAACTGAACTCCTACGAGCAGTACTTC | CASSLQLNSYEQYF
TRBJ2-7 | TRBV27 | 14 | - | - | TGTGCCAGCAGTTTACGGGGGAGCCGCTACGAGCAGTACTTC | CASSLRGSRYEQYF
TRBJ2-3 | TRBV9 | 16 | - | - | TGTGCCAGCAGCGTAGCATTGGTTTATCCCCGCGATACGCAGTATTTT | CASSVALVYPRDTQYF
TRBJ2-2 | TRBV13 | 16 | TRBD1 | - | TGTGCCAGCAGCTTTCCGGGACAGGGGAACACCGGGGAGCTGTTTTTT | CASSFPGQGNTGELFF
TRBJ2-3 | TRBV4-2 | 16 | - | - | TGTGCCAGCAGTCTAGGGGGAGGCGATAGCACAGATACGCAGTATTTT | CASSLGGGDSTDTQYF
TRBJ2-1 | TRBV11-3 | 15 | - | - | TGTGCCAGCAGCCCTGGGTTGAGTCGAAGCAATGAGCAGTTCTTC | CASSPGLSRSNEQFF
TRBJ2-2 | TRBV28 | 14 | - | - | TGTGCCAGCAGTTTTTCACCCCGGACCGGGGAGCTGTTTTTT | CASSFSPRTGELFF
TRBJ2-7 | TRBV6-5 | 14 | - | - | TGTGCCAGCAGCCCGGGAGTACGAGCCTACGAGCAGTACTTC | CASSPGVRAYEQYF
TRBJ2-3 | TRBV11-1 | 15 | TRBD2 | - | TGTGCCAGCAGCGAGGGACTAGCGAGCACAGATACGCAGTATTTT | CASSEGLASTDTQYF
TRBJ2-7 | TRBV7-6 | 17 | TRBD1 | many | TGTGCCAGCAGCTTAGACCCTGCCGGGACAGGGACCTACGAGCAGTACTTC | CASSLDPAGTGTYEQYF
TRBJ1-6 | TRBV28 | 15 | TRBD1 | - | TGTGCCAGCAGTTTACCTGAGGGGGCCTATTCACCCCTCCACTTT | CASSLPEGAYSPLHF
TRBJ2-7 | TRBV29-1 | 17 | TRBD1 | - | TGCAGCGTTGAACAGATGAGAACAGGGGCGCCTTCCTACGAGCAGTACTTC | CSVEQMRTGAPSYEQYF
TRBJ2-7 | TRBV28 | 15 | - | - | TGTGCCAGCAGTTTTATCCTCTGGGGGTTCGACGAGCAGTACTTC | CASSFILWGFDEQYF
TRBJ2-1 | TRBV7-9 | 16 | - | many | TGTGCCAGCAGCCACCGGGACTCAAGCTCCTACAATGAGCAGTTCTTC | CASSHRDSSSYNEQFF
TRBJ2-1 | TRBV4-2 | 16 | TRBD2 | - | TGTGCCAGCAGCCCCCGAGGTAGCGGGACGTTCAATGAGCAGTTCTTC | CASSPRGSGTFNEQFF